Presented here are 29 T cell receptor beta chains from one specimen sequenced in a study of identical twins. MiXCR, run by TCRdb on the 5' RACE reads, gives a single entry per CDR3 protein. Counted here are about 530,000 distinct CDR3 sequences, around 15% occurring once; the ten biggest clones make up 0.44%. These records were also assigned to another study, of yellow fever vaccine responses in identical twins.

The sample consisted of CD4+ T cells sorted from blood. The source of these receptors is a woman younger than 30 in good health.

This clonotype was counted only a few times. The V and J genes are TRBV10-3 and TRBJ2-6; 8 bases fit TRBD1. Germline V gives CDR1 ENHRY, CDR2 SYGVKD. There are 16 residues in the CDR3. After removal of 7 bases from V and 2 bases from J, the junction contained 7 bases not matched to a gene. In DNA, the CDR3 is TGTGCCATCACCCCAGGGGGCAGGACTGGGGCCAACGTCCTGACTTTC. Translating it yields CAITPGGRTGANVLTF.

This clonotype was observed a handful of times. This rearrangement joins TRBV11-1 to TRBJ2-1, with D possibly called TRBD1 or TRBD2 (7 bases each). This CDR3 comprises 19 residues. CDR1 is SGHAT, CDR2 FQDESV, per germline (reference sequence). V shed 4 bases and J shed 7 bases, with 29 bases lying between them. The CDR3 sequence: CASSSYGTAGKIGENEQFF. The CDR3 DNA follows: TGTGCCAGCAGCTCTTACGGGACAGCGGGAAAGATTGGGGAGAATGAGCAGTTCTTC. Combining the CDR3 with reference TRBV11-1 and TRBJ2-1 gives the whole variable domain EAEVAQSPRYKITEKSQAVAFWCDPISGHATLYWYRQILGQGPELLVQFQDESVVDDSQLPKDRFSAERLKGVDSTLKIQPAELGDSAMYLCASSSYGTAGKIGENEQFFGPGTRLTVL.

The chain has TRBV7-9 and TRBJ1-6; 7 bases line up with TRBD1. CDR3 length equals 13 residues. V lost 4 bases and J lost 19; bases outside the gene matches: 13. Germline loops: CDR1 SEHNR, CDR2 FQNEAQ (reference sequence). In DNA form, the CDR3 reads TGTGCCAGCAGCTCCACTGCAGGGGACAGTCTGCACTTT. Its translation: CASSSTAGDSLHF.

The rearrangement uses TRBV7-9 and TRBJ2-1, with a tentative D call TRBD2 (5 bases). There are 15 residues in the CDR3. Germline V lookup: CDR1 SEHNR, CDR2 FQNEAQ (reference sequence). The germline V and J ends were trimmed by 2 bases and 3 bases, with 11 bases remaining between them. The CDR3 region is CASSLRSGSYNEQFF. In DNA form, the CDR3 reads TGTGCCAGCAGCTTACGAAGCGGTAGCTACAATGAGCAGTTCTTC. The complete variable domain, with remaining parts taken from reference TRBV7-9 and TRBJ2-1, reads DTGVSQNPRHKITKRGQNVTFRCDPISEHNRLYWYRQTLGQGPEFLTYFQNEAQLEKSRLLSDRFSAERPKGSFSTLEIQRTEQGDSAMYLCASSLRSGSYNEQFFGPGTRLTVL.

The chain employs TRBV18 and TRBJ1-4; no clear D gene. Per germline, CDR1 KGHSH and CDR2 LQKENI. The CDR3 loop spans 16 amino acids. Trimming cost V 6 bases and J 0 bases, with 14 bases left between them. CDR3: CASSLDQIATNEKLFF. In DNA form, the CDR3 reads TGTGCCAGCTCTTTAGACCAGATTGCAACTAATGAAAAACTGTTTTTT.

This chain joins TRBV29-1 and TRBJ2-5; D possibly corresponds to TRBD1 (6 bases). Per germline, CDR1 SQVTM and CDR2 ANQGSEA. This CDR3 is 14 amino acids long. The V gene lost 6 bases and the J gene lost 1 base, with 15 bases spanning the gap. CDR3 loop: CSVGIGTLQETQYF. For the CDR3, the DNA is TGCAGCGTCGGGATAGGGACACTCCAAGAGACCCAGTACTTC.

The chain has TRBV15 and TRBJ2-6, with TRBD1 matching over 8 bases. V trimming: 0 bases; J trimming: 0 bases; junction bases outside the gene matches: 10. The CDR3 contains 20 residues. Germline V gene data show CDR1 as LNHNV and CDR2 as YYDKDF (reference sequence). CDR3 region: CATSRDHGDRSLSGANVLTF. The DNA of the CDR3 is TGTGCCACCAGCAGAGATCATGGGGACAGGTCCCTCTCTGGGGCCAACGTCCTGACTTTC.

This clonotype was picked up a small number of times. The chain uses TRBV12-2 and TRBJ2-7. TRBV12-2 represents a pseudogene. The CDR3 extends over 11 amino acids. CDR3 in DNA: TGTGCAAGTAGGCTGGCCTACGAGCAGTACGTC. Protein sequence: CASRLAYEQYV.

The chain carries TRBV19 and TRBJ2-3; the D is unclear. There are 15 residues in the CDR3. In germline, CDR1 is LNHDA, CDR2 SQIVND (reference sequence). Trimming pared 6 bases from V and 6 bases from J, leaving 19 bases between. CDR3 nucleotide sequence: TGTGCCAGTAGCACCAGACACCCTTCGGTGGATACGCAGTATTTT. Translating gives CASSTRHPSVDTQYF.

The rearrangement uses TRBV28 and TRBJ1-1; no clear D. Trimming removed 2 bases from V and 4 bases from J, with 11 bases in between. The CDR3 is 14 residues long. The germline CDR1 and CDR2 sequences are MDHEN and SYDVKM. The CDR3 loop is CASSLKVRTTEAFF. The DNA for the CDR3 is TGTGCCAGCAGTTTAAAGGTTAGGACCACTGAAGCTTTCTTT.

The V gene is TRBV7-9, the J gene TRBJ2-2; perhaps TRBD2 as D (5 bases). Germline values: CDR1 SEHNR, CDR2 FQNEAQ (reference sequence). The CDR3 totals 16 residues. Trimming took off 2 bases at V and 0 bases at J, with 10 bases between the two ends. The CDR3 here is CASSLIYGTNTGELFF. The CDR3 region has the DNA TGTGCCAGCAGCTTAATTTACGGGACGAACACCGGGGAGCTGTTTTTT.

The CDR3 nucleotides read TGCGCCAGCAGCTTGGATTTGAGCGGGAGGGATGAGCAGTTCTTC. This gives the protein CASSLDLSGRDEQFF. This sequence joins TRBV5-1 and TRBJ2-1, with 10 bases fitting TRBD2. CDR1 and CDR2 (germline): SGHRS, YFSETQ. V was pared by 0 bases and J by 8 bases, with 5 bases of the junction left unmatched. The CDR3 is 15 residues long. The full variable domain, completed using reference TRBV5-1 and TRBJ2-1, is KAGVTQTPRYLIKTRGQQVTLSCSPISGHRSVSWYQQTPGQGLQFLFEYFSETQRNKGNFPGRFSGRQFSNSRSEMNVSTLELGDSALYLCASSLDLSGRDEQFFGPGTRLTVL.

This sequence joins TRBV29-1 and TRBJ1-2; TRBD1 is a possible D gene (5 bases). CDR3 size: 11 residues. The germline V gene has CDR1 SQVTM and CDR2 ANQGSEA. V dropped 4 bases and J dropped 8 bases, with 11 bases sitting between them. The CDR3 region is CSVAGHEGYTF. Written as DNA, the CDR3 is TGCAGCGTTGCAGGACATGAGGGCTACACCTTC.

This clonotype was detected a few times. The chain has TRBV24-1 and TRBJ2-3; 10 positions match TRBD1. Germline V CDR1 and CDR2: KGHDR, SFDVKD. This CDR3 spans 16 amino acids. Losses at the gene ends were 1 base for V and 4 bases for J; bases not matched to a gene: 4. CDR3 sequence: CATSDFRDRGADTQYF. The CDR3 nucleotides are TGTGCCACCAGTGATTTCCGGGACAGGGGCGCAGATACGCAGTATTTT.

This clonotype turned up a few times. The CDR3 bases are TGCAGCACCACGACTAGCGGGAAAGAGACCCAGTACTTC. Translating it yields CSTTTSGKETQYF. This rearrangement joins TRBV29-1 to TRBJ2-5, with 11 bases matching TRBD2. The CDR3 consists of 13 residues. CDR1 SQVTM and CDR2 ANQGSEA come from the germline V gene. The ends lost 8 bases at V and 3 bases at J; junction bases unmatched: 5. Looking up the rest from reference TRBV29-1 and TRBJ2-5 gives the full variable domain: SAVISQKPSRDICQRGTSLTIQCQVDSQVTMMFWYRQQPGQSLTLIATANQGSEATYESGFVIDKFPISRPNLTFSTLTVSNMSPEDSSIYLCSTTTSGKETQYFGPGTRLLVL.

Many counts were recorded for this clonotype. The chain has TRBV20-1 and TRBJ2-2, with D perhaps being TRBD1 or TRBD2 (5 bases each). The CDR3 is made up of 14 amino acids. Germline V gene lookup returns CDR1 DFQATT and CDR2 SNEGSKA (reference sequence). Trimming removed 1 base at V and 2 bases at J, with 8 bases between. CDR3 amino acids: CSARGGTNTGELFF. The CDR3 DNA reads as TGCAGTGCTAGAGGGGGGACCAACACCGGGGAGCTGTTTTTT.

The chain joins TRBV9 to TRBJ2-3; D might be TRBD2 (5 bases). Germline V CDR1 and CDR2: SGDLS, YYNGEE. There are 17 residues in the CDR3. Trimming cost V 0 bases and J 1 base, with 15 bases left between them. The CDR3 DNA is TGTGCCAGCAGCGTAGGTTGGGCCCCCGGGGGCACAGATACGCAGTATTTT. It encodes CASSVGWAPGGTDTQYF.

The rearrangement uses TRBV28 and TRBJ1-2; D gene ambiguous. Germline loops: CDR1 MDHEN, CDR2 SYDVKM. The CDR3 runs to 13 residues. Between the trimmed V and J ends, which lost 2 bases and 3 bases, there was a span of 7 bases. As DNA, the CDR3 is TGTGCCAGCAGTTTAAGGTCAGACTATGGCTACACCTTC. This sequence encodes CASSLRSDYGYTF.

The rearrangement joins TRBV28 to TRBJ2-3; D remains unclear. From germline, CDR1 is MDHEN and CDR2 SYDVKM. The CDR3 extends over 13 amino acids. Trimming took 3 bases from V and 6 from J, leaving 10 bases between them. This CDR3 is CASSLAPLDTQYF. CDR3 nucleotides: TGTGCCAGCAGTTTGGCCCCCTTGGATACGCAGTATTTT.

This clonotype was found a few times. The V and J genes are TRBV11-2 and TRBJ2-3; TRBD1 agrees at 7 bases. CDR1 and CDR2 (germline): SGHAT, FQNNGV. The CDR3 length is 15 residues. V shed 1 base and J 4 bases; nucleotides not matched to a gene: 5. CDR3 in amino acids: CASSLGQGIADTQYF. The CDR3 DNA reads TGTGCCAGCAGCTTAGGACAGGGCATTGCAGATACGCAGTATTTT.

In its sample, this clonotype was seen a few times. This sequence joins TRBV20-1 and TRBJ2-3; D may be TRBD1 (5 bases). CDR1 is DFQATT and CDR2 is SNEGSKA in the germline V gene (reference sequence). V was clipped by 3 bases and J by 3 bases, with 19 bases between them. The CDR3 spans 16 residues. This CDR3 reads CSARSGSGAGTDTQYF. Here the CDR3 DNA reads TGCAGTGCTAGGTCCGGGTCTGGGGCCGGGACAGATACGCAGTATTTT.

This clonotype was seen ten or more times. The CDR3 nucleotides read TGTGCCAGCAGTTACTCGTCTGGACGCGGGTGGACCTTTTACACAGATACGCAGTATTTT. Residues: CASSYSSGRGWTFYTDTQYF. The genes are TRBV6-2 or TRBV6-3 and TRBJ2-3; D is perhaps TRBD2 (5 bases). Per the germline V gene, CDR1 is MNHEY and CDR2 is SVGEGT. The CDR3 length is 20 residues. Trimming pared 0 bases from V and 2 bases from J, leaving 24 bases between.

This clonotype was picked up many times. The chain couples TRBV19 to TRBJ2-5; TRBD1 might be the D (6 bases). This CDR3 has 13 residues. V lost 5 bases and J 5 bases, leaving 12 bases between the germline ends. Germline V CDR1 and CDR2: LNHDA, SQIVND (reference sequence). For the CDR3, the DNA is TGTGCCAGTAGTTCGACAGGTTTGGAGACCCAGTACTTC. It specifies CASSSTGLETQYF.

This clonotype was found a few times. The rearrangement uses TRBV20-1 and TRBJ2-6; D may be TRBD1 (6 bases). The CDR3 extends over 15 amino acids. Germline V lookup: CDR1 DFQATT, CDR2 SNEGSKA (reference sequence). V was pared by 3 bases and J by 1 base, with 10 bases between. As DNA, the CDR3 is TGCAGTGCTAGCAGGGGACCATCTGGGGCCAACGTCCTGACTTTC. Translated, it gives CSASRGPSGANVLTF.

CDR3 nucleotide sequence: TGTGCCAGCTCACCACCGATTAGGGGCGGCACCGGGGAGCTGTTTTTT. As protein: CASSPPIRGGTGELFF. The V call is TRBV18, the J call TRBJ2-2; D might be TRBD1 (5 bases). Per the germline V gene, CDR1 is KGHSH and CDR2 is LQKENI. CDR3 size: 16 residues. V was shortened by 0 bases and J by 4 bases, with 12 bases between the two germline ends. Full variable domain (rest looked up from reference TRBV18 and TRBJ2-2): NAGVMQNPRHLVRRRGQEARLRCSPMKGHSHVYWYRQLPEEGLKFMVYLQKENIIDESGMPKERFSAEFPKEGPSILRIQQVVRGDSAAYFCASSPPIRGGTGELFFGEGSRLTVL.

In its sample, this clonotype was seen a few times. This chain connects TRBV7-8 to TRBJ1-3; D might be TRBD1 (5 bases). This CDR3 comprises 17 residues. The V end was cut by 1 base, the J end by 4 bases, with 17 bases between. Germline-derived CDR1 and CDR2 are SGHVS and FQNEAQ. DNA of the CDR3: TGTGCCAGCAGCTTAGGATTATGGGGGGACGGAGGAAACACCATATATTTT. It specifies CASSLGLWGDGGNTIYF. The full variable domain, its missing parts supplied by reference TRBV7-8 and TRBJ1-3, is GAGVSQSPRYKVAKRGQDVALRCDPISGHVSLFWYQQALGQGPEFLTYFQNEAQLDKSGLPSDRFFAERPEGSVSTLKIQRTQQEDSAVYLCASSLGLWGDGGNTIYFGEGSWLTVV.

There are a few counts of this clonotype. The chain is built from TRBV2 and TRBJ2-2, with D possibly TRBD2 on 7 matching bases. V gave up 6 bases and J gave up 3 bases, with 8 bases separating them. Looked up from germline, CDR1 is SNHLY and CDR2 is FYNNEI. This CDR3 comprises 13 residues. CDR3 nucleotides: TGTGCCAGCAGGGGGGGGCACACCGGGGAGCTGTTTTTT. It specifies CASRGGHTGELFF.

The V call is TRBV20-1, the J call TRBJ1-2, with 8 nucleotides matching TRBD1. Per germline, CDR1 DFQATT and CDR2 SNEGSKA (reference sequence). The CDR3 extends over 11 amino acids. The V segment lost 6 bases and the J segment 10 bases; nucleotides outside the gene matches: 7. In DNA, the CDR3 is TGCAGTGCGCGGACAGGGTTTGACTACACCTTC. It specifies CSARTGFDYTF.

This chain connects TRBV6-5 to TRBJ1-1; D is possibly TRBD1 (5 bases). CDR3 length equals 13 residues. Germline values: CDR1 MNHEY, CDR2 SVGAGI. Trimming pared 2 bases from V and 11 bases from J, leaving 15 bases between. CDR3 in DNA: TGTGCCAGCAGTTACCTTCTAGGGGTCGCGGCTTTCTTT. Translation: CASSYLLGVAAFF.